Sequencing of this T cell receptor (beta chain) was carried out in a study of CD8 T cells in ankylosing spondylitis. The CDR3 is made up of 15 amino acids. Trimming pared 8 bases from V and 2 bases from J, leaving 16 bases between. From germline, CDR1 is SGHVS and CDR2 FQNEAQ. This clonotype was recorded a few times. Preparation of TCR beta libraries was done by quantitative 5'-RACE with molecular barcodes. TCRdb reprocessed the 5' RACE reads via MiXCR and lists one record per CDR3 protein. The repertoire consists of some 270,000 distinct CDR3 sequences, with over 15% occurring once and the leading ten covering around 33%.

This TCR came from a male donor with ankylosing spondylitis or in good health (not recorded which). Sample: blood, either unsorted or a sorted T cell fraction (not recorded which). The chain uses TRBV7-8 and TRBJ2-1; D is perhaps TRBD2 (7 bases). The CDR3 region is CASRTAGSPYNEQFF. The CDR3 DNA reads TGTGCCAGCCGGACAGCGGGGAGCCCCTACAATGAGCAGTTCTTC.